The 27 T cell receptor beta chains listed next were all sequenced from one sample in a study of blood T cell repertoires in COVID-19 (dated by TCRdb to the early 2020s). The library was generated by the immunoSEQ multiplex PCR assay. Sourced from immuneACCESS, this table was stored by TCRdb with only in-frame sequences that have V and J called. A share of the clones is absent; for the studies checked, an unresolved V gene accounts for under half, and the remainder has no known explanation. This sample is represented by hundreds of thousands of clones; around 86% of them were singletons. About 1.6% of the sample lies in the top ten. Sample: peripheral blood. The origin of the receptors is a woman aged 40 to 49 who had recovered from COVID-19.

This clone was recorded a few times. Here the CDR3 DNA reads TGTGCCAGCAGCTTAACCCGGACAGGCCTGGATGGCTACACCTTC. It translates to CASSLTRTGLDGYTF. The rearrangement joins TRBV7-3 to TRBJ1-2; 7 positions agree with TRBD1. CDR1 is SGHTA and CDR2 is FQGTGA in the germline V gene. The length of the CDR3 is 15 residues. Unmatched junction bases numbered 7, after V lost 0 bases and J lost 6 bases.

The rearrangement uses TRBV10-3 and TRBJ1-6; 7 nucleotides agree with TRBD1. The length of the CDR3 is 19 residues. Germline assignment: CDR1 ENHRY and CDR2 SYGVKD. The trim removed 6 bases at V and 0 bases at J, leaving 14 bases unmatched. CDR3 nucleotides: TGTGCCATCAGGTCCGGGGATTTGGACAGGATCTCCTATAATTCACCCCTCCACTTT. Amino acid sequence: CAIRSGDLDRISYNSPLHF.

The chain links TRBV2 to TRBJ1-1, with D unclear. Trimming left V 2 bases short and J 3 bases short, with 16 bases between. The CDR3 contains 16 residues. Germline V gene sequence: CDR1 SNHLY, CDR2 FYNNEI. The CDR3 loop reads CASSEIMYGVDTEAFF. CDR3 bases: TGTGCCAGCAGTGAAATAATGTACGGGGTAGACACTGAAGCTTTCTTT.

This chain connects TRBV9 to TRBJ2-1; 10 bases are a match to TRBD2. There are 14 residues in the CDR3. The germline V gene encodes CDR1 SGDLS and CDR2 YYNGEE. The V gene end was trimmed by 3 bases and the J gene end by 12 bases; junction bases not matched to a gene: 9. CDR3 sequence: CASSAIVAGGLQFF. The CDR3 DNA reads as TGTGCCAGCAGCGCTATAGTAGCGGGGGGCCTGCAGTTCTTC.

The J gene is TRBJ1-1, the V gene TRBV2; D is perhaps TRBD1 (6 bases). This CDR3 has 14 residues. The V end lost 3 bases, the J end lost 4 bases, and 12 bases lay between the germline ends. Per germline, CDR1 SNHLY and CDR2 FYNNEI. For the CDR3, the DNA is TGTGCCAGCAGTGACAGGGGCGGAGGCACTGAAGCTTTCTTT. It is translated as CASSDRGGGTEAFF.

The CDR3 nucleotides read TGTGCCAGCAGCATTCACAGGCCCGGGGAGCTGTTTTTT. This encodes CASSIHRPGELFF. This chain links TRBV6-5 with TRBJ2-2; possibly TRBD1 for D (5 bases). The CDR3 is 13 amino acids. Between the trimmed V and J ends, which lost 6 bases and 6 bases, there was a span of 11 bases. Germline lookup yields CDR1 MNHEY and CDR2 SVGAGI.

V is TRBV6-2 or TRBV6-3 and J is TRBJ2-7; D is uncertain. Trimming took 1 base from V and 2 from J, leaving 9 bases between them. CDR3 length: 14 amino acids. Germline CDR1 MNHEY, CDR2 SVGEGT. CDR3 in DNA: TGTGCCAGCAGTTACTTTCTCGGTCCCTACGAGCAGTACTTC. It translates to CASSYFLGPYEQYF.

This sequence joins TRBV11-2 and TRBJ1-5, with D perhaps TRBD1 (6 bases). Germline CDR1 is SGHAT and CDR2 is FQNNGV. The CDR3 is 13 amino acids. V was clipped by 5 bases and J by 8 bases, with 13 bases between them. The chain's CDR3 is CASSQGILEPQHF. In DNA form, the CDR3 reads TGTGCCAGCAGCCAGGGGATTCTGGAGCCCCAGCATTTT.

This chain joins TRBV5-6 and TRBJ2-7, with 9 positions matching TRBD1. The germline V gene encodes CDR1 SGHDT and CDR2 YYEEEE. The CDR3 length is 18 residues. V trimming: 3 bases; J trimming: 7 bases; junction bases outside the gene matches: 20. The CDR3 DNA follows: TGTGCCAGCAGCTGGTCGCCGGGACAGGGTTATCTTGTAGTGGAGCAGTACTTC. Its translation is CASSWSPGQGYLVVEQYF.

The chain employs TRBV9 and TRBJ2-1; D gene ambiguous. CDR1 and CDR2 (germline): SGDLS, YYNGEE. V was shortened by 3 bases and J by 8 bases, with 12 bases between the two germline ends. CDR3 length: 13 residues. The CDR3 region has the DNA TGTGCCAGCAGCGGACATGATCTGTATGAGCAGTTCTTC. Residues: CASSGHDLYEQFF.

The gene calls are TRBV2 and TRBJ1-6, with unresolved D. The germline V gene encodes CDR1 SNHLY and CDR2 FYNNEI. Trimming took off 5 bases at V and 0 bases at J, with 5 bases between the two ends. The CDR3 covers 14 residues. The CDR3 DNA reads TGTGCCAGCAGTCCTTCCTCCTATAATTCACCCCTCCACTTT. This translates into CASSPSSYNSPLHF.

The table lists this clone with a count of one. The chain carries TRBV4-2 and TRBJ1-6; 9 positions agree with TRBD1. Trimming removed 3 bases from V and 9 bases from J; junction bases left unmatched: 6. Germline-derived CDR1 and CDR2 are LGHNA and YNFKEQ. This CDR3 is 15 amino acids long. The CDR3 nucleotides read TGTGCCAGCAGCCAGGGACAGGGATTGTTTTCACCCCTCCACTTT. Protein sequence: CASSQGQGLFSPLHF.

DNA of the CDR3: TGTGCCAGCTCACCGGGACAGGGGGTCTTGACACCCCTCCACTTT. Translated, it gives CASSPGQGVLTPLHF. The chain recombines TRBV18 with TRBJ1-6; 11 bases match TRBD1. V gave up 3 bases and J gave up 11 bases; unmatched junction bases: 6. Germline CDR1 KGHSH, CDR2 LQKENI. The CDR3 consists of 15 residues.

The genes are TRBV9 and TRBJ1-1; 8 bases are shared with TRBD1. This CDR3 contains 16 residues. With 3 bases clipped from V and 3 bases from J, the junction kept 10 bases outside the gene matches. Germline V gives CDR1 SGDLS, CDR2 YYNGEE. The CDR3 DNA follows: TGTGCCAGCAGCGATAGCCGGGACAGGTTAGACACTGAAGCTTTCTTT. Translating it yields CASSDSRDRLDTEAFF. Complete variable domain (other parts from reference TRBV9 and TRBJ1-1): DSGVTQTPKHLITATGQRVTLRCSPRSGDLSVYWYQQSLDQGLQFLIQYYNGEERAKGNILERFSAQQFPDLHSELNLSSLELGDSALYFCASSDSRDRLDTEAFFGQGTRLTVV.

The chain links TRBV11-2 to TRBJ2-1; 7 nucleotides line up with TRBD2. Germline V lookup: CDR1 SGHAT, CDR2 FQNNGV. Trimming cost V 4 bases and J 9 bases; bases outside gene matches: 9. The CDR3 totals 14 residues. CDR3 in amino acids: CASSSPSTSSEQFF. Here the CDR3 DNA reads TGTGCCAGCAGCTCCCCCTCGACTAGCAGTGAGCAGTTCTTC.

This sequence joins TRBV10-3 and TRBJ2-2; 8 nucleotides line up with TRBD1. The germline V gene has CDR1 ENHRY and CDR2 SYGVKD. The CDR3 has 16 amino acids. V lost 2 bases to trimming and J lost 6 bases; unmatched junction nucleotides: 8. The CDR3 nucleotides read TGTGCCATCAGTGAGGAGAGACAGGGGAAGGCCGGGGAGCTGTTTTTT. It codes for CAISEERQGKAGELFF.

The J gene is TRBJ1-2, the V gene TRBV10-3; D is unclear. The V end was cut by 4 bases, the J end by 8 bases, with 8 bases between. The CDR3 is 11 amino acids. The germline CDR1 and CDR2 sequences are ENHRY and SYGVKD. CDR3 amino acids: CAISGQFGYTF. The CDR3 nucleotides are TGTGCCATCAGTGGGCAGTTCGGCTACACCTTC.

The V and J genes are TRBV5-1 and TRBJ1-1, with D possibly being TRBD1 (5 bases). Germline V lookup: CDR1 SGHRS, CDR2 YFSETQ. Trimming stripped 7 bases from V and 4 bases from J, with 14 bases between. The CDR3 contains 13 residues. CDR3 sequence reads: CASGSGGGTEAFF. CDR3 bases: TGCGCCAGCGGCTCGGGGGGAGGCACTGAAGCTTTCTTT.

The V call is TRBV18, the J call TRBJ1-1; no clear D. CDR1 KGHSH and CDR2 LQKENI come from the germline V gene. V dropped 3 bases and J dropped 1 base, with 6 bases sitting between them. There are 13 residues in the CDR3. The DNA for the CDR3 is TGTGCCAGCTCACCCCTATGGAACACTGAAGCTTTCTTT. It translates to CASSPLWNTEAFF.

The chain employs TRBV7-3 and TRBJ1-1; D gene ambiguous. V lost 5 bases, J lost 1 base, and 11 bases lay in between. The CDR3 length is 14 residues. The germline V gene encodes CDR1 SGHTA and CDR2 FQGTGA. The CDR3 loop reads CASSPGGENTEAFF. DNA for the CDR3: TGTGCCAGCAGCCCGGGTGGAGAGAACACTGAAGCTTTCTTT.

This clone is a singleton in its sample. V gene TRBV6-6 combines with J gene TRBJ2-3, with 12 bases identical to TRBD2. Germline CDR1 reads MNHNY; CDR2 reads SVGAGI (reference sequence). Unmatched junction bases numbered 9, after V lost 5 bases and J lost 3 bases. The CDR3 is made up of 17 amino acids. The CDR3 protein is CASSPRGLAGGTDTQYF. The CDR3 region has the DNA TGTGCCAGCAGTCCCCGTGGGCTAGCGGGGGGGACAGATACGCAGTATTTT.

The rearrangement links TRBV20-1 to TRBJ2-7; 7 nucleotides line up with TRBD1. The germline V gene encodes CDR1 DFQATT and CDR2 SNEGSKA (reference sequence). Trimming took 3 bases from V and 5 from J; bases not matched to a gene: 10. The CDR3 extends over 14 amino acids. In DNA form, the CDR3 reads TGCAGTGCTAGTTCCTCATACAGGGGAAACGAGCAGTACTTC. It encodes CSASSSYRGNEQYF.

A few counts support this clone. This chain links TRBV30 with TRBJ1-1; D ambiguous. This CDR3 contains 15 residues. V dropped 2 bases and J dropped 3 bases, with 16 bases sitting between them. Germline-derived CDR1 and CDR2 are GTSNPN and SVGIG (reference sequence). This CDR3 reads CAWSSPGRRDTEAFF. CDR3 in DNA: TGTGCCTGGAGTTCCCCCGGGAGGCGGGACACTGAAGCTTTCTTT.

The rearrangement uses TRBV12-3 or TRBV12-4 and TRBJ1-2; possibly TRBD1 for D (6 bases). V was trimmed by 5 bases and J by 7 bases, leaving 14 bases between them. The CDR3 runs to 13 residues. The CDR3 loop reads CASSLTGPVGYTF. The CDR3 DNA is TGTGCCAGCAGTCTAACAGGGCCGGTTGGCTACACCTTC.

The V call is TRBV5-6, the J call TRBJ2-3; D unclear. V was shortened by 0 bases and J by 7 bases, with 6 bases between the two germline ends. The CDR3 sequence is 12 residues long. CDR1 and CDR2 from the germline V gene are SGHDT and YYEEEE. CDR3 residues: CASSLVTNTQYF. The DNA of the CDR3 is TGTGCCAGCAGCTTGGTCACTAATACGCAGTATTTT.

This clone was observed a few times. This chain joins TRBV10-1 and TRBJ1-1, with D perhaps matching TRBD1 (5 bases). The ends were cut back, 9 bases at V and 3 bases at J, with 14 bases in the middle. The CDR3 is 13 residues long. The germline CDR1 and CDR2 sequences are WNHNN and SYGVQD (reference sequence). CDR3 amino acids: CASAQGLYTEAFF. As DNA, the CDR3 is TGCGCCAGTGCCCAGGGACTGTACACTGAAGCTTTCTTT.

The V call is TRBV18, the J call TRBJ2-3, with D perhaps TRBD2 (5 bases). Germline-derived CDR1 and CDR2 are KGHSH and LQKENI. The CDR3 is 15 amino acids. The V end was cut by 3 bases, the J end by 0 bases, with 10 bases between. The CDR3 bases are TGTGCCAGCTCACCCACACGGGGTAGCACAGATACGCAGTATTTT. Residues: CASSPTRGSTDTQYF.